This is a list of T cell receptor beta chains from one sample in a study of beta chain features in type 1 diabetes. Repertoires were generated with immunoSEQ multiplex PCR, while TCRdb's copy carries only in-frame clones and drops some. Counted here are 900,000 or so clones, roughly a sixth occurring once; the ten biggest clones make up 0.02% to 0.025%. The sample taken for sequencing was naive CD4+ T cells from blood. These receptors were obtained from a woman between 18 and 29 years old in good health. The CDR3 runs from the conserved cysteine through the conserved F or W. A D gene is named only where the DNA matches it firmly. Expanded clones get a size class; other rows say once, few or many, or leave the size out.

CASSFPTEGDSTDTQYF,TGTGCCAGCAGCTTCCCGACCGAGGGGGATAGCACAGATACGCAGTATTTT,TRBJ2-3,few,.,TRBV7-8
CSSRDTTEAFF,TGCAGTTCCCGGGACACGACTGAAGCTTTCTTT,TRBJ1-1,.,.,TRBV20-1
CASSSRQDTGELFF,TGTGCCAGCAGTTCCCGACAGGACACCGGGGAGCTGTTTTTT,TRBJ2-2,.,.,TRBV28
CASSTLRAGQYNEQFF,TGTGCCAGCAGTACCCTGAGAGCGGGGCAATACAATGAGCAGTTCTTC,TRBJ2-1,.,TRBD2,TRBV27
CAAAGQADGYTF,TGTGCCGCTGCCGGGCAAGCGGATGGCTACACCTTC,TRBJ1-2,few,.,TRBV10-3
CASSPLIEQFF,TGTGCCAGCTCACCACTTATTGAGCAGTTCTTC,TRBJ2-1,once,.,TRBV18
CASSGDLNQPQHF,TGTGCCAGCAGTGGGGACCTTAACCAGCCCCAGCATTTT,TRBJ1-5,.,.,TRBV2
CPGGNLGTQYF,TGTCCCGGGGGTAATCTCGGGACCCAGTACTTC,TRBJ2-5,few,.,TRBV10-3
CASSVESSRPDTQYF,TGTGCCAGCAGCGTAGAGTCTAGTCGGCCAGATACGCAGTATTTT,TRBJ2-3,.,.,TRBV9
CASSLFGQGEKLFF,TGTGCCAGCAGCTTATTTGGACAGGGTGAAAAACTGTTTTTT,TRBJ1-4,.,TRBD1,TRBV7-9
CASSINSYEQYF,TGTGCCAGTAGTATAAACAGCTACGAGCAGTACTTC,TRBJ2-7,.,.,TRBV19
CASNHAGVSAGGRTYEQYF,TGTGCCAGCAACCACGCAGGCGTCTCAGCGGGAGGGAGGACCTACGAGCAGTACTTC,TRBJ2-7,few,.,TRBV21-1
CASSRTQRGGAGASTDTQYF,TGTGCCAGCAGCCGGACACAAAGAGGCGGAGCGGGAGCAAGCACAGATACGCAGTATTTT,TRBJ2-3,.,TRBD2,TRBV4-2
CASSRRDSPNSNQPQHF,TGTGCCAGTAGTAGAAGGGACAGTCCTAATAGCAATCAGCCCCAGCATTTT,TRBJ1-5,.,TRBD1,TRBV19
CASSNRGSGANVLTF,TGTGCCAGCAGTAATAGGGGTTCTGGGGCCAACGTCCTGACTTTC,TRBJ2-6,few,.,TRBV28
CASSQRGLADTQYF,TGCGCCAGCAGCCAACGAGGACTAGCGGATACGCAGTATTTT,TRBJ2-3,few,TRBD2,TRBV4-3
CASGLVRLVGYNEQFF,TGTGCTAGTGGTTTGGTTAGGCTAGTCGGGTACAATGAGCAGTTCTTC,TRBJ2-1,.,.,TRBV12-5
CSGAKGTGNTIYF,TGCAGCGGGGCCAAAGGGACTGGAAACACCATATATTTT,TRBJ1-3,.,.,TRBV29-1
CASSLVRLAGTDTQYF,TGTGCCAGCAGCTTGGTTCGGCTAGCAGGGACAGATACGCAGTATTTT,TRBJ2-3,.,.,TRBV5-4
CASSPPLGPGANVLTF,TGTGCCAGCTCACCACCGTTGGGGCCTGGGGCCAACGTCCTGACTTTC,TRBJ2-6,few,.,TRBV18
CASSYDRGSYEQYF,TGTGCCAGCAGTTATGACAGGGGATCCTACGAGCAGTACTTC,TRBJ2-7,.,TRBD1,TRBV6-5
CASSINRDTEAFF,TGTGCCAGTAGTATTAACAGGGACACTGAAGCTTTCTTT,TRBJ1-1,.,.,TRBV19
CASSPRKNSNQPQHF,TGTGCCAGCTCACCACGGAAAAATAGCAATCAGCCCCAGCATTTT,TRBJ1-5,few,.,TRBV18